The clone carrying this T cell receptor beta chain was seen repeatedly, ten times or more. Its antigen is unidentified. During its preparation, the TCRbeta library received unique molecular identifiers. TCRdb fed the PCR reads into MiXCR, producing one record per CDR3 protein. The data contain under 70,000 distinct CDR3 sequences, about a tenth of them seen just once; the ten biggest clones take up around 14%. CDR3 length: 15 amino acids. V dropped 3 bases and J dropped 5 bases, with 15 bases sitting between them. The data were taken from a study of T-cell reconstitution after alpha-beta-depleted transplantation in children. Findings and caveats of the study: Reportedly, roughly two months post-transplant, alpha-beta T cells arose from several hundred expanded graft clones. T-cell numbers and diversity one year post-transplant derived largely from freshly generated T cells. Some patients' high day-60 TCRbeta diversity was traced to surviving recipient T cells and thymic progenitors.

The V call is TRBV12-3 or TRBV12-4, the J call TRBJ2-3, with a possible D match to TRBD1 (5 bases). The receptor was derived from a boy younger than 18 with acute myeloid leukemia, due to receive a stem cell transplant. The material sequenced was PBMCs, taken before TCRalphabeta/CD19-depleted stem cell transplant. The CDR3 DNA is TGTGCCAGCAGTTTCCCACCGACAGACCGAGATACGCAGTATTTT. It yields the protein CASSFPPTDRDTQYF.